Below, 8 T cell receptor beta chains from the same sample are listed, as sequenced in a study of blood T cell repertoires in COVID-19. Method: immunoSEQ multiplex PCR; TCRdb's copy keeps in-frame clones and lacks some. Of about 68,000 clones in the sample, 70% to 90% were seen once. The specimen sequenced was peripheral blood. All receptors derive from a man aged 50 to 60 with acute or convalescent COVID-19.

This chain uses TRBV7-2 with TRBJ2-5; 9 bases are shared with TRBD2. CDR1 and CDR2 from the germline V gene are SGHTA and FQGNSA. The CDR3 is 16 amino acids. V dropped 2 bases and J dropped 4; count of bases not matched to a gene: 8. The CDR3 reads CASSLNPAGGGETQYF. In DNA, the CDR3 is TGTGCCAGCAGCTTAAATCCAGCGGGGGGCGGAGAGACCCAGTACTTC. Full variable domain (outside the CDR3, taken from reference TRBV7-2 and TRBJ2-5): GAGVSQSPSNKVTEKGKDVELRCDPISGHTALYWYRQSLGQGLEFLIYFQGNSAPDKSGLPSDRFSAERTGGSVSTLTIQRTQQEDSAVYLCASSLNPAGGGETQYFGPGTRLLVL.

This clone appeared a few times. V is TRBV18 and J is TRBJ1-3, with a possible D match to TRBD1 (6 bases). The CDR3 runs 16 residues. Germline CDR1 and CDR2: KGHSH and LQKENI. Trimming left V 1 base short and J 8 bases short, with 18 bases between. CDR3 amino acids: CASSPRGGQHSDTIYF. The CDR3 DNA is TGTGCCAGCTCACCACGGGGCGGACAGCATTCAGACACCATATATTTT.

The gene calls are TRBV2 and TRBJ2-3, with 7 bases matching TRBD1. V trimming: 6 bases; J trimming: 0 bases; junction bases outside the gene matches: 6. Germline assignment: CDR1 SNHLY and CDR2 FYNNEI. The CDR3 sequence is 15 residues long. CDR3: CASRGDSLSTDTQYF. The CDR3 coding sequence is TGTGCCAGCAGGGGGGACAGCCTGAGCACAGATACGCAGTATTTT. Filled out from reference TRBV2 and TRBJ2-3, the complete variable domain reads EPEVTQTPSHQVTQMGQEVILRCVPISNHLYFYWYRQILGQKVEFLVSFYNNEISEKSEIFDDQFSVERPDGSNFTLKIRSTKLEDSAMYFCASRGDSLSTDTQYFGPGTRLTVL.

This sequence joins TRBV5-1 and TRBJ1-2; tentatively, D is TRBD1 (5 bases). Trimming left V 1 base short and J 1 base short, with 11 bases between. The length of the CDR3 is 15 residues. The germline CDR1 and CDR2 sequences are SGHRS and YFSETQ. The CDR3 DNA is TGCGCCAGCAGCTTGACGGGCGACAGTAACTATGGCTACACCTTC. The encoded protein is CASSLTGDSNYGYTF.

The V gene is TRBV3-1 (or the pseudogene TRBV3-2), the J gene TRBJ1-2; D gene uncertain. The germline CDR1 and CDR2 sequences are LGHDT and YNNKEL (reference sequence). Trimming cost V 5 bases and J 1 base, with 5 bases left between them. CDR3 length: 12 amino acids. This CDR3 is CASSSVNYGYTF. Written as DNA, the CDR3 is TGTGCCAGCAGCTCCGTTAACTATGGCTACACCTTC.

This chain connects TRBV2 to TRBJ2-3; D may be TRBD1 (5 bases). CDR1 is SNHLY, CDR2 FYNNEI, per germline. The ends were cut back, 5 bases at V and 3 bases at J, with 9 bases in the middle. The CDR3 is 13 amino acids. The CDR3 DNA is TGTGCCAGCAGTCAGGGTGGAACAGATACGCAGTATTTT. Residues: CASSQGGTDTQYF.

The CDR3 loop is CASSRGSYNEQFF. CDR3 nucleotide sequence: TGTGCCAGCAGCCGCGGCTCCTACAATGAGCAGTTCTTC. The V and J genes are TRBV7-6 and TRBJ2-1; D is unclear. This CDR3 has 13 amino acids. Germline assignment: CDR1 SGHVS and CDR2 FNYEAQ. V lost 5 bases and J 0 bases, leaving 5 bases between the germline ends.

This clone was observed a handful of times. The chain has TRBV14 and TRBJ1-1; 7 bases are shared with TRBD1. Trimming at V came to 1 base and at J to 0 bases, leaving 5 bases not matched to a gene. Per germline, CDR1 SGHDN and CDR2 FVKESK. The CDR3 runs 16 residues. The CDR3 sequence is CASSQAWTGLNTEAFF. CDR3 nucleotides: TGTGCCAGCAGCCAAGCCTGGACAGGACTGAACACTGAAGCTTTCTTT.